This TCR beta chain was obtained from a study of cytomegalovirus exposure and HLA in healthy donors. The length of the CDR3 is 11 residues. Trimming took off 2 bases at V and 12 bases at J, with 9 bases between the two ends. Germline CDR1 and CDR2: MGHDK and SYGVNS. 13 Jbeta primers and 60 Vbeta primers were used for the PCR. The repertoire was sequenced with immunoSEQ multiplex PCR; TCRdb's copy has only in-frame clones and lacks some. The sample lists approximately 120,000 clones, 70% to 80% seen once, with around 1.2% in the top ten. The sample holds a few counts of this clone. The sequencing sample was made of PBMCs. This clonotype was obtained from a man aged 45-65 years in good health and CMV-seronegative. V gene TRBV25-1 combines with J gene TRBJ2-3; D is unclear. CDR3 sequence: CASSEQNVQYF. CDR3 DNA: TGTGCCAGCAGTGAACAAAATGTTCAGTATTTT.